This T cell receptor beta chain was sequenced during a study of OX40 agonist ivuxolimab in advanced cancers. Overall study: It was ivuxolimab, an agonistic anti-OX40 (CD134) antibody, that patients were treated with. Patients undergoing dose escalation presented with hepatocellular carcinoma, melanoma, renal cell or head and neck cancer. One patient with hepatocellular carcinoma and two with cutaneous melanoma, three in all, had partial responses.

Turning to this clone: Antigen specificity is unknown.

The study, taken as a whole, reports: Some nonresponders likewise displayed low normalized T-cell clonal expansion.

The repertoire was sequenced with immunoSEQ multiplex PCR; TCRdb's copy has only in-frame clones and lacks some. The sample shows about 66,000 clones, over 80% of them seen only once. This CDR3 comprises 14 residues. Deletions cut 8 bases from V and 2 bases from J, with 12 bases between. Germline-derived CDR1 and CDR2 are MNHNS and SASEGT. The sequence was obtained from an adult with an advanced solid tumor such as melanoma, head and neck, liver or kidney cancer. The sequenced sample was CD4+ or CD8+ T cells sorted from blood, obtained in a trial of the OX40 agonist ivuxolimab. The chain carries TRBV6-1 and TRBJ2-2; D is perhaps TRBD1 (5 bases). The CDR3 bases are TGTGCCAGCCGCCGACAGCTCAACACCGGGGAGCTGTTTTTT. Translating gives CASRRQLNTGELFF.